The rows below give T cell receptor beta chains drawn from one sample of a study of cytomegalovirus exposure and HLA in healthy donors. Sequencing used immunoSEQ multiplex PCR; TCRdb keeps in-frame clones, though not all of them. This table holds 150,000 to 200,000 clones, 65% to 70% found once. Sequencing was performed on PBMCs. These receptors came from a man aged 25 to 40 in good health and CMV-seropositive. Each CDR3 is given with its conserved first and last residue. D genes are given only for firm matches. Part of the rows lack a size; the others show once, few, many or a class for expanded clones.

TRBJ2-7 | TRBV5-1 | . | TRBD2 | CASSLAWASGRYEQYF | TGCGCCAGCAGCTTGGCATGGGCTAGCGGGAGATACGAGCAGTACTTC
TRBJ1-2 | TRBV5-1 | . | TRBD1 | CASSLMGQGFEVISYTF | TGCGCCAGCAGCTTGATGGGACAGGGATTTGAGGTGATAAGCTACACCTTC
TRBJ2-7 | TRBV11-3 | . | TRBD1 | CASSLWTGEGYEQYF | TGTGCCAGCAGCTTATGGACAGGGGAGGGCTACGAGCAGTACTTC
TRBJ2-1 | TRBV10-3 | . | . | CAISVQEDEQFF | TGTGCCATCAGTGTACAGGAAGATGAGCAGTTCTTC
TRBJ2-3 | TRBV2 | . | TRBD2 | CASITGLASTAQYF | TGTGCCAGCATCACGGGACTAGCGTCAACTGCGCAGTATTTT
TRBJ1-1 | TRBV30 | . | TRBD1 | CAWTLGQGNTEAFF | TGTGCCTGGACCCTCGGACAGGGGAACACTGAAGCTTTCTTT
TRBJ1-5 | TRBV30 | few | . | CAWSSGEDQPQHF | TGTGCCTGGAGTTCCGGAGAGGATCAGCCCCAGCATTTT
TRBJ2-5 | TRBV10-3 | . | TRBD1 | CAISESQGAKTQYF | TGTGCCATCAGTGAGTCGCAGGGGGCAAAGACCCAGTACTTC
TRBJ2-7 | TRBV19 | . | TRBD2 | CASMTSGGSYEQYF | TGTGCCAGTATGACTAGCGGGGGCTCCTACGAGCAGTACTTC
TRBJ1-5 | TRBV2 | . | TRBD1 | CASRDRGQVQPQHF | TGTGCCAGCAGGGACAGGGGGCAGGTTCAGCCCCAGCATTTT
TRBJ1-3 | TRBV10-1 | . | . | CASSESGEISGNTIYF | TGCGCCAGCAGTGAGTCGGGAGAGATTTCTGGAAACACCATATATTTT
TRBJ2-3 | TRBV11-3 | . | TRBD2 | CASSGFLAGWNADTQYF | TGTGCCAGCAGCGGTTTCCTAGCGGGATGGAACGCAGATACGCAGTATTTT
TRBJ1-3 | TRBV28 | . | . | CASKTLSSGNTIYF | TGTGCCAGCAAGACTCTGAGCTCTGGAAACACCATATATTTT
TRBJ2-7 | TRBV10-3 | once | TRBD1 | CAISERDSPPYEQYF | TGTGCCATCAGTGAGAGGGACAGCCCCCCCTACGAGCAGTACTTC
TRBJ2-6 | TRBV19 | . | . | CASSSYSGVTGANVLTF | TGTGCCAGTAGTTCCTATTCGGGGGTGACTGGGGCCAACGTCCTGACTTTC
TRBJ1-2 | TRBV6-1 | few | TRBD1 | CASSGRTGNSVNGYTF | TGTGCCAGCAGTGGGCGGACAGGCAACTCAGTTAATGGCTACACCTTC
TRBJ2-5 | TRBV19 | . | TRBD2 | CASSTGTSGNFGETQYF | TGTGCCAGTAGTACCGGGACTAGCGGGAATTTCGGAGAGACCCAGTACTTC
TRBJ2-1 | TRBV10-2 | few | TRBD2 | CASREGIAGAYNEQFF | TGCGCCAGCAGGGAGGGAATAGCGGGAGCCTACAATGAGCAGTTCTTC
TRBJ2-3 | TRBV19 | . | TRBD2 | CASSNRLAGASDTQYF | TGTGCCAGTAGTAACCGGCTAGCGGGAGCATCAGATACGCAGTATTTT
TRBJ1-4 | TRBV7-9 | . | . | CASSLREANEKLFF | TGTGCCAGCAGCCTCAGGGAGGCTAATGAAAAACTGTTTTTT
TRBJ2-5 | TRBV19 | . | . | CASGGLRTQYF | TGTGCCAGTGGAGGATTGAGGACCCAGTACTTC
TRBJ1-2 | TRBV27 | few | . | CASSLRGGAIYGYTF | TGTGCCAGCAGTTTGAGGGGGGGGGCGATATATGGCTACACCTTC
TRBJ1-1 | TRBV7-2 | . | TRBD1 | CASSHPGTENTEAFF | TGTGCCAGCAGCCACCCAGGGACAGAGAACACTGAAGCTTTCTTT
TRBJ2-4 | TRBV5-1 | . | . | CASRSTSGYVQYF | TGCGCCAGCAGATCTACGTCGGGGTACGTTCAGTACTTC
TRBJ2-7 | TRBV10-1 | . | TRBD1 | CASSPSGTVGPEQYF | TGCGCCAGCAGTCCATCCGGGACAGTAGGACCCGAGCAGTACTTC
TRBJ1-5 | TRBV4-1 | . | TRBD1 | CASSQDGTGGFSGNQPQHF | TGCGCCAGCAGCCAAGATGGGACAGGGGGTTTCAGTGGCAATCAGCCCCAGCATTTT
TRBJ1-1 | TRBV4-1 | . | . | CASSHRVLDTEAFF | TGCGCCAGCAGCCACCGGGTCCTGGACACTGAAGCTTTCTTT
TRBJ1-5 | TRBV5-1 | . | . | CASSPGQPGDQPQHF | TGCGCCAGCAGCCCCGGACAACCCGGCGACCAGCCCCAGCATTTT
TRBJ2-2 | TRBV4-2 | . | TRBD2 | CASSQDRGLGNTGELFF | TGTGCCAGCAGCCAAGATCGAGGACTAGGGAACACCGGGGAGCTGTTTTTT